A selection of T cell receptor beta chains follows, all from one sample in a study of early T cells in non-severe SARS-CoV-2 infection. TCRdb reprocessed the 5' RACE reads with MiXCR, giving one entry per CDR3 protein. The sample includes fewer than 65,000 distinct CDR3 sequences, approximately 9.3% of them seen just once. The sample taken for sequencing was whole blood. Every receptor here comes from an adult who was a healthcare worker with PCR-confirmed SARS-CoV-2 infection or an uninfected control (not recorded which). The CDR3 runs from the conserved cysteine through the conserved F or W. D genes are given only for firm matches. Some rows mark clone size as missing; the rest say once, few, many or name a class of expanded clone.

>TRBD1|TRBJ2-5|TRBV7-2|-
TGTGCCAGCAGCTCGACAGGGGCGGAGACCCAGTACTTC
CASSSTGAETQYF
>TRBD1|TRBJ1-1|TRBV29-1|few
TGCAGCGCCGTGGGGCTCACAGGGGGAACTGAAGCTTTCTTT
CSAVGLTGGTEAFF
>TRBD2|TRBJ2-3|TRBV7-2|-
TGTGCCAGCAGCTTTGGACTAGCGGGGGACGTCCAGACAGATACGCAGTATTTT
CASSFGLAGDVQTDTQYF
>-|TRBJ2-5|TRBV7-6|few
TGTGCCAGCAGCTTAGCAGAGGGGGGGCTTGAGACCCAGTACTTC
CASSLAEGGLETQYF
>TRBD1|TRBJ2-1|TRBV6-1|-
TGTGCCAGCAGGGGAGGGACAGGGGACAATGAGCAGTTCTTC
CASRGGTGDNEQFF
>-|TRBJ2-3|TRBV10-3|-
TGTGCCATCAGTGAGGACGCTAGCACAGATACGCAGTATTTT
CAISEDASTDTQYF
>-|TRBJ1-6|TRBV5-1|many
TGCGCCAGCAGTCGGGATTCCGACAGACCTATAACTTCACCCCTCCACTTT
CASSRDSDRPITSPLHF
>-|TRBJ1-1|TRBV18|-
TGTGCCAGCTCACCAGGGCAAAGCACTGAAGCTTTCTTT
CASSPGQSTEAFF
>-|TRBJ2-5|TRBV10-3|few
TGTGCCATCAGTATAGCAGAGACCCAGTACTTC
CAISIAETQYF
>TRBD1|TRBJ2-1|TRBV29-1|few
TGCAGCGTTGCTAAGTCAGGGGGCAGAGGCAATGAGCAGTTCTTC
CSVAKSGGRGNEQFF
>-|TRBJ2-3|TRBV7-3|-
TGTGCCAGCAGCCCCCAGTCAGGGGAGGCAGATACGCAGTATTTT
CASSPQSGEADTQYF
>-|TRBJ2-5|TRBV12-3/TRBV12-4|few
TGTGCCAGCAGTTTTTCTAGCAAGGCGTCGAAGACCCAGTACTTC
CASSFSSKASKTQYF
>TRBD1|TRBJ1-2|TRBV30|-
TGTGCCTGGAGTACAGGACAGGGGATGGATGGCTACACCTTC
CAWSTGQGMDGYTF
>-|TRBJ1-1|TRBV11-2|few
TGTGCCAGCAGCCCATCCAAAGGAGTGAACCCTGAAGCTTTCTTT
CASSPSKGVNPEAFF
>-|TRBJ1-6|TRBV9|-
TGTGCCAGCAGCGGACGACAGGTGCTAGGTTCAAATTCACCCCTCCACTTT
CASSGRQVLGSNSPLHF
>TRBD2|TRBJ2-1|TRBV12-3/TRBV12-4|few
TGTGCCAGTAGTAGCGGGGGCGAACACAATGAGCAGTTCTTC
CASSSGGEHNEQFF
>-|TRBJ1-2|TRBV6-6|-
TGTGCCAGCAGGGGCCGTGTGGTTCGGGATGGCTACACCTTC
CASRGRVVRDGYTF
>-|TRBJ2-3|TRBV30|-
TGTGCCTGGAGTTCTGGTGCAGATACGCAGTATTTT
CAWSSGADTQYF
>TRBD1|TRBJ2-5|TRBV24-1|-
TGTGCCACCAGTGATTCTCGGACAGGCCAAGAGACCCAGTACTTC
CATSDSRTGQETQYF
>-|TRBJ1-5|TRBV12-3/TRBV12-4|-
TGTGCCAGCAGTGCAGGGGTGTGGATTAATTTTCAGCCCCAGCATTTT
CASSAGVWINFQPQHF
>TRBD1|TRBJ2-1|TRBV11-3|-
TGTGCCAGCAGCCTCGTGACAGGGAAGGAGCAGTTCTTC
CASSLVTGKEQFF
>-|TRBJ2-3|TRBV28|-
TGTGCCAGCAGGGTGGGGGCAGAGGATACGCAGTATTTT
CASRVGAEDTQYF
>-|TRBJ1-1|TRBV7-9|-
TGTGCCAGCAGCTTAGAGCAGAAGAACACTGAAGCTTTCTTT
CASSLEQKNTEAFF
>-|TRBJ1-1|TRBV5-1|few
TGCGCCAGCAGCGACCGGACAGCCGGTAACACTGAAGCTTTCTTT
CASSDRTAGNTEAFF
>-|TRBJ1-6|TRBV30|many
TGTGCCTGGAACAAGCTTGCTAATTCACCCCTCCACTTT
CAWNKLANSPLHF
>-|TRBJ1-1|TRBV24-1|-
TGTGCCACCAGTGATCTACCGACAGGTGAAGCTTTCTTT
CATSDLPTGEAFF
>TRBD2|TRBJ2-5|TRBV24-1|many
TGTGCCACCAGTGGTAGGGGACTAGCGGGGGGACAAGAGACCCAGTACTTC
CATSGRGLAGGQETQYF
>TRBD2|TRBJ2-1|TRBV3-1|-
TGTGCCAGCAGCCAAGAGTGGCGGGGGGAGCAGTTCTTC
CASSQEWRGEQFF
>TRBD1|TRBJ2-4|TRBV19|few
TGTGCCAGTAGTCTGACAGGGCACATTCAGTACTTC
CASSLTGHIQYF
>-|TRBJ1-2|TRBV7-8|many
TGTGCCAGCAGCTTAGCGGTCGGGGGAGATGGCTACACCTTC
CASSLAVGGDGYTF
>-|TRBJ1-2|TRBV20-1|many
TGCAGTGCTAGAAAGTGGGCTAACTATGGCTACACCTTC
CSARKWANYGYTF
>TRBD1|TRBJ1-5|TRBV12-3/TRBV12-4|few
TGTGCCAGCAGTCCTACAGGGGCGGGCAATCAGCCCCAGCATTTT
CASSPTGAGNQPQHF
>-|TRBJ2-3|TRBV14|-
TGTGCCAGCAGCCAAGATTTTTCTAAAACAGATACGCAGTATTTT
CASSQDFSKTDTQYF
>-|TRBJ2-3|TRBV28|many
TGTGCCACCCGAGGAGACGCAGATACGCAGTATTTT
CATRGDADTQYF
>TRBD1|TRBJ2-1|TRBV5-1|-
TGCGCCAGCAGCGAAAGGACAGGGGGCGCATACAATGAGCAGTTCTTC
CASSERTGGAYNEQFF
>TRBD1|TRBJ1-5|TRBV20-1|many
TGCAGTGCTAGAGAATGGCAGGGGGGTAATCAGCCCCAGCATTTT
CSAREWQGGNQPQHF
>-|TRBJ2-1|TRBV7-8|-
TGTGCCAGCAGCTTATGGTCAGGAACCCCCTATAATGAGCAGTTCTTC
CASSLWSGTPYNEQFF
>TRBD1|TRBJ1-6|TRBV20-1|-
TGCAGTGCTAGAGAAGACAGGGCGTATTCACCCCTCCACTTT
CSAREDRAYSPLHF
>-|TRBJ1-4|TRBV24-1|few
TGTGCCACCAGTGGCGGGGAAGAAGCAACTAATGAAAAACTGTTTTTT
CATSGGEEATNEKLFF
>TRBD1|TRBJ1-1|TRBV20-1|few
TGCAGTGCTAGAGGGACAGGGGGCGACACTGAAGCTTTCTTT
CSARGTGGDTEAFF
>-|TRBJ2-5|TRBV11-1|-
TGTGCCAGCAGGCCGGGGTGGACCCAAGAGACCCAGTACTTC
CASRPGWTQETQYF
>-|TRBJ2-5|TRBV20-1|once
TGCAGTGCGCGAAGGGAGACCCAGTACTTC
CSARRETQYF
>-|TRBJ1-1|TRBV29-1|-
TGCAGTCATACACGGGGCGCTGAAGCTTTCTTT
CSHTRGAEAFF
>-|TRBJ1-1|TRBV3-1|many
TGTGCCAGCAGCCATCACACTAGCCGGGAAGCTTTCTTT
CASSHHTSREAFF
>-|TRBJ1-4|TRBV5-6|-
TGTGCCAGCAGCTTTGAAGTAGACGAGGAAAAACTGTTTTTT
CASSFEVDEEKLFF
>TRBD1|TRBJ2-3|TRBV5-1|few
TGCGCCAGCAGCCCGAATCCGGGACAGGGTAATACGCAGTATTTT
CASSPNPGQGNTQYF
>TRBD2|TRBJ2-5|TRBV4-1|few
TGCGCCAGCAGCCATTTCCGGACTAGCCAAGAGACCCAGTACTTC
CASSHFRTSQETQYF
>TRBD1|TRBJ1-2|TRBV6-1|few
TGTGCCAGCAGAGAGACAGGGCGGAACTATGGCTACACCTTC
CASRETGRNYGYTF
>-|TRBJ1-1|TRBV18|many
TGTGCCAGCTCAAAGGGAGCATCGGGCACTGAAGCTTTCTTT
CASSKGASGTEAFF
>-|TRBJ1-3|TRBV4-1|few
TGCGCCAGCAGCACGGGTGCGGCGGCGAGCTCTGGAAACACCATATATTTT
CASSTGAAASSGNTIYF
>TRBD1|TRBJ2-3|TRBV4-2|once
TGTGCCAGCAGCCAAGCCTCGGGACAGATCACAGATACGCAGTATTTT
CASSQASGQITDTQYF
>TRBD1|TRBJ1-2|TRBV12-3/TRBV12-4|many
TGTGCCAGCACTCACGCTGATAGGGGGCGGATTGGCTACACCTTC
CASTHADRGRIGYTF
>-|TRBJ2-3|TRBV19|few
TGTGCCAGTAGTATAGGTACGACTACAGATACGCAGTATTTT
CASSIGTTTDTQYF
>TRBD1|TRBJ1-2|TRBV10-2|-
TGCGCCAGCAAAGACAGGGCTATAGAAGGAGGCTACACCTTC
CASKDRAIEGGYTF
>-|TRBJ2-5|TRBV24-1|many
TGTGCCACCAGTCGCGGCAGGATCCAAGAGACCCAGTACTTC
CATSRGRIQETQYF
>-|TRBJ1-1|TRBV7-8|-
TGTGCCAGCAGCCCCGCTTTTGGCGAACCGAACACTGAAGCTTTCTTT
CASSPAFGEPNTEAFF
>-|TRBJ2-3|TRBV20-1|-
TGCAGTGCTTCGGTCGGGGGCACAGATACGCAGTATTTT
CSASVGGTDTQYF
>-|TRBJ2-3|TRBV4-1|many
TGCGCCAGCAGCCAAGAAGGCAGGGGCCCCACAGATACGCAGTATTTT
CASSQEGRGPTDTQYF